Following are 22 T cell receptor beta chains from one sample sequenced in a study of TIL therapy for anti-PD-1-resistant metastatic lung cancer. The time point denotes: pre-treatment sample, taken before nivolumab and TIL therapy. The immunoSEQ assay was v3. Profiling relied on immunoSEQ multiplex PCR, and the TCRdb table lists in-frame clones only, not all of them. Among some 46,000 clones listed, 65% to 80% were seen once. Material: blood, obtained at baseline. The source is a man between 65 and 85 years old with non-small cell lung cancer.

The CDR3 region is CAIRDRAGQPQHF. The CDR3 nucleotides are TGTGCCATCCGGGACAGGGCGGGTCAGCCCCAGCATTTT. V and J are TRBV10-3 and TRBJ1-5, with 9 bases that match TRBD1. Losses at the gene ends were 8 bases for V and 6 bases for J; bases not matched to a gene: 5. The CDR3 has 13 amino acids. Germline V gene sequence: CDR1 ENHRY, CDR2 SYGVKD.

V is TRBV5-5 and J is TRBJ1-5; 7 bases match TRBD1. J was trimmed by 7 bases and V by 0 bases; bases with no gene match: 7. CDR3 length equals 15 residues. Germline CDR1 and CDR2: SGHKS and YYEKEE (reference sequence). The CDR3 spells CASSLEDRLRQPQHF. DNA of the CDR3: TGTGCCAGCAGCTTGGAGGACAGGCTGAGGCAGCCCCAGCATTTT.

In this sample, this clone turned up a few times. The chain is built from TRBV11-2 and TRBJ2-3; D might be TRBD1 or TRBD2, each matching 5 bases. CDR1 and CDR2 from the germline V gene are SGHAT and FQNNGV. This CDR3 comprises 14 residues. The V and J ends lost 1 base and 5 bases respectively, with 10 bases between them. DNA of the CDR3: TGTGCCAGCAGCTTAGGGGACGGCTTAGATACGCAGTATTTT. Translating it yields CASSLGDGLDTQYF.

The sample holds a few counts of this clone. The V and J genes are TRBV28 and TRBJ1-1, with 8 positions matching TRBD1. The CDR3 has 15 amino acids. V was clipped by 3 bases and J by 1 base; unmatched bases: 4. Germline values: CDR1 MDHEN, CDR2 SYDVKM. As DNA, the CDR3 is TGTGCCAGCAGTTTTGGGGACAGGAGGAACACTGAAGCTTTCTTT. Its protein product is CASSFGDRRNTEAFF.

The rearrangement uses TRBV7-8 and TRBJ2-7; D remains ambiguous. Looked up from germline, CDR1 is SGHVS and CDR2 is FQNEAQ. The V gene lost 0 bases and the J gene lost 3 bases, with 6 bases spanning the gap. This CDR3 is built from 13 residues. The CDR3 region has the DNA TGTGCCAGCAGCTTAGCAGTTGGCTACGAGCAGTACTTC. Protein product: CASSLAVGYEQYF. The full variable domain, completed using reference TRBV7-8 and TRBJ2-7, is GAGVSQSPRYKVAKRGQDVALRCDPISGHVSLFWYQQALGQGPEFLTYFQNEAQLDKSGLPSDRFFAERPEGSVSTLKIQRTQQEDSAVYLCASSLAVGYEQYFGPGTRLTVT.

The chain carries TRBV11-2 and TRBJ2-3, with TRBD2 matching 11 bases. The CDR3 totals 14 residues. The ends lost 8 bases at V and 6 bases at J; junction bases unmatched: 7. The V gene's germline CDR1 is SGHAT and CDR2 FQNNGV. The CDR3 coding sequence is TGTGCCAGCTACCTAGCGGGAGGTTCGGATACGCAGTATTTT. As protein: CASYLAGGSDTQYF.

The chain couples TRBV7-9 to TRBJ2-5; perhaps TRBD1 as D (5 bases). Trimming took 1 base from V and 5 from J, leaving 17 bases between them. The CDR3 is 16 residues long. The V gene's germline CDR1 is SEHNR and CDR2 FQNEAQ (reference sequence). CDR3 loop: CASSLDGKQGYETQYF. The CDR3 DNA follows: TGTGCCAGCAGCTTAGATGGAAAGCAGGGATATGAGACCCAGTACTTC.

The gene calls are TRBV2 and TRBJ1-2; 9 bases fit TRBD1. CDR3 length: 15 residues. V shed 3 bases and J 1 base; nucleotides not matched to a gene: 3. Per germline, CDR1 SNHLY and CDR2 FYNNEI. The CDR3 is CASSDGTGLNYGYTF. CDR3 nucleotides: TGTGCCAGCAGTGACGGGACAGGGCTTAACTATGGCTACACCTTC.

This chain joins TRBV5-1 and TRBJ2-2; 7 nucleotides match TRBD1. With V trimmed by 1 base and J by 2 bases, 5 bases remained unmatched. CDR3 length: 16 residues. CDR1 is SGHRS and CDR2 is YFSETQ in the germline V gene. The CDR3 bases are TGCGCCAGCAGCTTGTCCGGACAGGCAAACACCGGGGAGCTGTTTTTT. Protein: CASSLSGQANTGELFF.

The chain carries TRBV4-2 and TRBJ2-3, with D hard to call. The CDR3 loop spans 12 amino acids. V was shortened by 4 bases and J by 5 bases, with 7 bases between the two germline ends. The V gene's germline CDR1 is LGHNA and CDR2 YNFKEQ. The CDR3 DNA sequence: TGTGCCAGCAGCCTCCAACAAGATACGCAGTATTTT. This gives the protein CASSLQQDTQYF.

CDR3 residues: CASSPRTGNYEQYF. The CDR3 bases are TGTGCCAGCAGTCCTCGGACGGGGAACTACGAGCAGTACTTC. The V and J genes are TRBV6-5 and TRBJ2-7; D possibly corresponds to TRBD2 (5 bases). This CDR3 region has 14 residues. V dropped 5 bases and J dropped 3 bases, with 14 bases sitting between them. Germline assignment: CDR1 MNHEY and CDR2 SVGAGI.

This rearrangement joins TRBV5-1 to TRBJ2-2; D remains unclear. Trimming stripped 1 base from V and 2 bases from J, with 9 bases between. CDR1 SGHRS and CDR2 YFSETQ come from the germline V gene. The CDR3 extends over 15 amino acids. CDR3: CASSLSSGNTGELFF. Written as DNA, the CDR3 is TGCGCCAGCAGCTTGTCGTCCGGAAACACCGGGGAGCTGTTTTTT.

This chain joins TRBV5-4 and TRBJ2-6; 8 bases fit TRBD2. CDR1 is SGHNT and CDR2 is YYREEE in the germline V gene (reference sequence). V dropped 3 bases and J dropped 0; count of bases not matched to a gene: 8. The CDR3 is 18 residues long. In DNA form, the CDR3 reads TGTGCCAGCAGCTCAGCGGGGGCCTTAAGCTCTGGGGCCAACGTCCTGACTTTC. As protein: CASSSAGALSSGANVLTF.

This chain connects TRBV6-1 to TRBJ1-2; TRBD1 agrees at 9 bases. Germline assignment: CDR1 MNHNS and CDR2 SASEGT. The CDR3 runs 13 residues. J gave up 5 bases and V 6 bases, and 4 bases lay outside the gene matches. CDR3 nucleotides: TGTGCCAGCAGCCGGGACAGGGAATATGGCTACACCTTC. This encodes CASSRDREYGYTF.

The genes are TRBV5-1 and TRBJ1-6, with D perhaps matching TRBD1 (5 bases). The CDR3 is 15 amino acids. The V and J ends lost 2 bases and 6 bases respectively, with 12 bases between them. Germline V gene sequence: CDR1 SGHRS, CDR2 YFSETQ. The CDR3 bases are TGCGCCAGCAGCTTTTGGGGCGCTTCTAATTCACCCCTCCACTTT. This translates into CASSFWGASNSPLHF.

The CDR3 loop is CASRTSDEQFF. CDR3 coding DNA: TGCGCCAGCAGGACTAGCGATGAGCAGTTCTTC. The chain is built from TRBV10-1 and TRBJ2-1, with 8 bases lining up with TRBD2. The CDR3 totals 11 residues. V shed 6 bases and J 8 bases; nucleotides not matched to a gene: 0. From germline, CDR1 is WNHNN and CDR2 SYGVQD (reference sequence).

In its sample, this clone was seen a few times. This chain uses TRBV4-1 with TRBJ2-7, with 11 bases that match TRBD1. Germline V lookup: CDR1 MGHRA, CDR2 YSYEKL. The CDR3 totals 15 residues. Trimming at V came to 4 bases and at J to 5 bases, leaving 7 bases not matched to a gene. This CDR3 is CASSLSRTGGDEQYF. DNA of the CDR3: TGCGCCAGCAGCCTCTCAAGGACAGGGGGCGACGAGCAGTACTTC.

The chain links TRBV9 to TRBJ2-1; TRBD2 aligns across 7 bases. V shed 0 bases, J shed 5 bases, and the junction held 11 bases outside the gene matches. Germline assignment: CDR1 SGDLS and CDR2 YYNGEE. The CDR3 extends over 17 amino acids. CDR3 sequence (DNA): TGTGCCAGCAGCGTAGCCCCTTATTTGCGGGAGCACAATGAGCAGTTCTTC. Protein product: CASSVAPYLREHNEQFF.

V and J are TRBV5-1 and TRBJ2-7; D may be TRBD2 (5 bases). The CDR3 consists of 14 residues. Germline CDR1 and CDR2: SGHRS and YFSETQ. The germline V and J ends were trimmed by 5 bases and 0 bases, with 12 bases remaining between them. CDR3 sequence reads: CASSFGINSYEQYF. The CDR3 DNA reads as TGCGCCAGCAGTTTCGGGATAAACTCCTACGAGCAGTACTTC.

The gene calls are TRBV15 and TRBJ2-4; 12 bases fit TRBD2. This CDR3 comprises 16 residues. The V segment lost 0 bases and the J segment 6 bases; nucleotides outside the gene matches: 3. The germline V gene encodes CDR1 LNHNV and CDR2 YYDKDF (reference sequence). The CDR3: CATSREGLAGLNIQYF. For the CDR3, the DNA is TGTGCCACCAGCAGAGAAGGACTAGCGGGACTAAACATTCAGTACTTC.

The chain is built from TRBV5-4 and TRBJ2-2; tentatively, D is TRBD1 (6 bases). V lost 1 base and J 5 bases, leaving 12 bases between the germline ends. Germline assignment: CDR1 SGHNT and CDR2 YYREEE (reference sequence). The CDR3 is 15 amino acids. CDR3 amino acids: CASSLQEGETGELFF. The CDR3 region has the DNA TGTGCCAGCAGCTTGCAAGAGGGGGAAACCGGGGAGCTGTTTTTT.

The rearrangement links TRBV6-1 to TRBJ1-1; D might be TRBD1 (6 bases). The germline gives CDR1 MNHNS, CDR2 SASEGT. This CDR3 has 15 residues. Trimming left V 4 bases short and J 5 bases short, with 17 bases between. The CDR3: CASSARGGRRTEAFF. DNA for the CDR3: TGTGCCAGCAGTGCTCGAGGGGGGCGGAGAACTGAAGCTTTCTTT.